This T cell receptor (beta chain) emerged from a study of T-cell reconstitution after alpha-beta-depleted transplantation in children. A library of TCRbeta sequences, prepared with unique molecular identifiers, was generated. From the PCR reads, TCRdb called clonotypes with MiXCR, one entry per CDR3 protein. The table includes around 100,000 distinct CDR3 sequences, about a tenth detected once. Study-wide findings and caveats: The main origin of T-cell counts and diversity one year after transplant was newly produced T cells.

In its sample, this clonotype was seen many times. What it recognizes is unknown. V lost 2 bases, J lost 8 bases, and 11 bases lay in between. CDR1 is SGHNT and CDR2 is YYREEE in the germline V gene (reference sequence). This CDR3 has 13 residues. The receptor was derived from a boy between 2 and 10 years old with acute lymphoblastic leukemia, due to receive a stem cell transplant. The J gene is TRBJ2-1, the V gene TRBV5-4; weak D call: TRBD2 (6 bases). The material sequenced was PBMCs, taken before TCRalphabeta/CD19-depleted stem cell transplant. CDR3 DNA: TGTGCCAGCAGCTTCAGCGGGCGGGATGAGCAGTTCTTC. This codes for CASSFSGRDEQFF.